The following is a TCR beta chain sequence with its context. The antigen is undetermined. Trimming cost V 1 base and J 5 bases, with 8 bases left between them. The CDR3 spans 14 residues. Germline CDR1 is SNHLY and CDR2 is FYNNEI. This specimen comes from a study of shared clonotypes between healthy human individuals. Notes on the study in general: Richness estimates generally favored naive over memory subsets.

All participating donors were Caucasian adults from Nashville, Tennessee. The data were produced by immunoSEQ multiplex PCR, yet TCRdb's version contains in-frame clones alone and is incomplete. The table has 1,500,000 or so clones, approximately 97% seen once. Sequences were obtained from naive CD4+ T cells sorted from blood. Specified subset: CD45RA+ positively selected. The TCR sequence derives from a man aged 25 to 45 in good health. This sequence joins TRBV2 and TRBJ2-2; D unclear. CDR3 sequence: CASSEVSGTGELFF. The CDR3 DNA reads as TGTGCCAGCAGTGAAGTCTCGGGTACCGGGGAGCTGTTTTTT. The entire variable domain, with the rest obtained from reference TRBV2 and TRBJ2-2, is as follows: EPEVTQTPSHQVTQMGQEVILRCVPISNHLYFYWYRQILGQKVEFLVSFYNNEISEKSEIFDDQFSVERPDGSNFTLKIRSTKLEDSAMYFCASSEVSGTGELFFGEGSRLTVL.